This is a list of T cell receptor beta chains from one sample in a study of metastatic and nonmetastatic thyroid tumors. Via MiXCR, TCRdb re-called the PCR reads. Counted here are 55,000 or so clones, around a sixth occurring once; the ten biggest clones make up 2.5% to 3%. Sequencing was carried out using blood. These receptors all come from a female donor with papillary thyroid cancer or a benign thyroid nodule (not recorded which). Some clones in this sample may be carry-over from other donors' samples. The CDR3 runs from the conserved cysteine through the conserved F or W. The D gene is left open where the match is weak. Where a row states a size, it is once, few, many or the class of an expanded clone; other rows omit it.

CASSPWTVVHNEQFF,TGTGCCAGCAGTCCGTGGACAGTGGTCCACAATGAGCAGTTCTTC,few,TRBJ2-1,TRBV12-3/TRBV12-4,-
CSARDPGRLLEGYTF,TGCAGTGCTAGAGACCCGGGACGACTACTGGAGGGCTACACCTTC,many,TRBJ1-2,TRBV20-1,-
CASSVSGTNTGELFF,TGTGCCAGCAGCGTTTCTGGAACGAACACCGGGGAGCTGTTTTTT,-,TRBJ2-2,TRBV11-3,-
CASLRRGGRARELFF,TGTGCCAGCCTCCGGCGGGGGGGAAGGGCAAGGGAGCTGTTTTTT,few,TRBJ2-2,TRBV28,TRBD2
CASRNRGYTEAFF,TGTGCCAGTAGGAACCGAGGTTATACTGAAGCTTTCTTT,many,TRBJ1-1,TRBV19,-
CATWTGGSGANLLTF,TGTGCCACCTGGACAGGGGGCTCTGGGGCCAACCTCCTGACTTTC,few,TRBJ2-6,TRBV28,TRBD1
CASIYTGCEQYF,TGTGCCAGTATATACACAGGGTGCGAGCAGTACTTC,few,TRBJ2-7,TRBV19,-
CACRLLAGDTGELFF,TGTGCCTGCCGCCTTCTAGCGGGAGACACCGGGGAGCTGTTTTTT,many,TRBJ2-2,TRBV30,TRBD2
CSARCEGVDSNTGQLFF,TGCAGTGCTAGATGTGAGGGGGTAGACTCGAACACCGGGCAGCTGTTTTTT,-,TRBJ2-2,TRBV20-1,-
CASSKHGQDYEQYF,TGCGCCAGCAGCAAGCACGGACAGGATTACGAGCAGTACTTC,many,TRBJ2-7,TRBV5-1,TRBD1